This TCR beta chain was sequenced during a study of CD8+ T cells in alopecia areata. cDNA reverse transcribed from extracted RNA served as the sequencing template. Generated by immunoSEQ multiplex PCR, the TCRdb table keeps only in-frame clones and is missing some. The table has roughly 150,000 clones, around 55% seen once. This clone was observed a few times. Its target is unknown. Unmatched junction bases numbered 9, after V lost 3 bases and J lost 8 bases. The CDR3 loop spans 14 amino acids. Germline CDR1 reads SQVTM; CDR2 reads ANQGSEA. Points from the study as a whole: Alphabeta T cells residing in normal skin are also sequenced in scalp samples. More clonal than normal scalp was lesional scalp, particularly alopecia totalis/universalis.

Material: CD4+ T cells sorted from blood. J is TRBJ2-1 and V is TRBV29-1; TRBD2 aligns across 8 bases. The receptor's source is a human donor in good health. The CDR3 loop reads CSVESGRDFDEQFF. CDR3 DNA: TGCAGCGTTGAGTCCGGGAGGGATTTCGATGAGCAGTTCTTC.